The rows below give T cell receptor beta chains drawn from one sample of a study of monozygotic twins with inflammatory bowel disease. Following a re-call of the 5' RACE reads, TCRdb has one entry per CDR3 protein and lacks DNA. In all, the sample yields 300,000 to 400,000 distinct CDR3 sequences. Sample: blood. The receptor set was obtained from a human donor with ulcerative colitis or Crohn's disease, or a healthy co-twin of an affected twin (not recorded which). CDR3s include the opening cysteine and the closing phenylalanine or tryptophan.

v_call	j_call	cdr3_aa
TRBV20-1	TRBJ1-1	CSASPHRGGGNTEAFF
TRBV10-3	TRBJ2-1	CAISEFGTTTVNEQFF
TRBV10-3	TRBJ1-2	CAISEWTGPNYGYTF
TRBV20-1	TRBJ2-3	CSAISGGPTDTQYF
TRBV7-2	TRBJ1-1	CASRFGNAEAFF
TRBV20-1	TRBJ2-3	CSARALVRGASTDTQYF
TRBV5-1	TRBJ1-1	CASSLNSGSDNTEAFF
TRBV20-1	TRBJ1-2	CSASLTEAGYGYTF
TRBV2	TRBJ2-3	CASTSVSGGNYF
TRBV5-1	TRBJ2-1	CASSWGLAGAYNEQFF
TRBV6-5	TRBJ2-7	CASSYSGTSVSLYEQYF
TRBV27	TRBJ2-1	CASSLRGLSGRFF
TRBV6-4	TRBJ1-2	CASSDGNYGYTF
TRBV27	TRBJ1-5	CASSFGGAGQPQHF
TRBV7-2	TRBJ2-7	CASSLAVTSGGLAYEQYF